The 28 T cell receptor beta chains below all came from one sample that was sequenced in a study of CD8 T cells in ankylosing spondylitis. Study-wide findings and caveats: What appeared characteristic of ankylosing spondylitis blood was a TCR beta motif of 7 or 8 highly homologous variants.

One entry per CDR3 protein results from TCRdb running MiXCR on the 5' RACE reads. The data show hundreds of thousands of distinct CDR3 sequences, approximately 10% seen once. Which antigens these TCRs recognize remains unknown. The specimen was blood, either unsorted or a sorted T cell fraction (not recorded which). These receptors originate from a male donor with ankylosing spondylitis.

The chain joins TRBV7-8 to TRBJ2-7; TRBD2 aligns across 9 bases. The CDR3 is 15 residues long. J was trimmed by 8 bases and V by 5 bases; bases with no gene match: 13. CDR1 and CDR2 (germline): SGHVS, FQNEAQ. The CDR3 bases are TGTGCCAGCAGCCCAAGAGGTGCTCTAGCGGGGCAGCAGTACTTC. Translating gives CASSPRGALAGQQYF.

This clonotype was detected only once. V usage is TRBV4-1 and J usage is TRBJ1-1; perhaps TRBD1 as D (6 bases). The V end lost 0 bases, the J end lost 10 bases, and 18 bases lay between the germline ends. The CDR3 runs 15 residues. The V gene's germline CDR1 is MGHRA and CDR2 YSYEKL. The DNA of the CDR3 is TGCGCCAGCAGCCAAGATCAGGGACAAGAATTAGGAGCTTTCTTT. This codes for CASSQDQGQELGAFF.

The chain couples TRBV27 to TRBJ2-7; TRBD2 aligns across 13 bases. V lost 5 bases, J lost 3 bases, and 7 bases stayed unmatched. The CDR3 length is 16 residues. CDR1 is MNHEY, CDR2 SMNVEV, per germline (reference sequence). CDR3 region: CASSTWTSGRVYEQYF. CDR3 nucleotide sequence: TGTGCCAGCAGTACTTGGACTAGCGGGAGAGTCTACGAGCAGTACTTC.

In this sample, this clonotype turned up many times. One junction end does not reproduce the germline sequence, and a read error may be involved. The rearrangement uses TRBV4-1 and TRBJ1-2, with unresolved D. Germline V gene sequence: CDR1 MGHRA, CDR2 YSYEKL. This CDR3 contains 13 residues. CDR3 region: CASSQVRREAGSF. The CDR3 DNA follows: TGCGCCAGCAGCCAAGTAAGAAGGGAGGCAGGAAGCTTC.

This clonotype was counted at least ten times. The rearrangement links TRBV4-1 to TRBJ1-4, with D unclear. Germline assignment: CDR1 MGHRA and CDR2 YSYEKL. The CDR3 contains 15 residues. V was trimmed by 4 bases and J by 6 bases, leaving 15 bases between them. The CDR3 DNA is TGCGCCAGCAGCCCAGGTGGAGGGCGGGATGAAAAACTGTTTTTT. It codes for CASSPGGGRDEKLFF.

Many counts were recorded for this clonotype. The V call is TRBV7-3, the J call TRBJ2-1; 8 bases agree with TRBD2. Germline assignment: CDR1 SGHTA and CDR2 FQGTGA. The CDR3 is 15 amino acids. The V gene end was trimmed by 8 bases and the J gene end by 1 base; junction bases not matched to a gene: 7. The CDR3 here is CASSPGLASYNEQFF. CDR3 nucleotides: TGTGCCAGCTCACCAGGACTAGCATCCTACAATGAGCAGTTCTTC.

This clonotype was recorded a few times. The V call is TRBV3-1, the J call TRBJ2-3; no clear D gene. CDR1 is LGHDT, CDR2 YNNKEL, per germline (reference sequence). The length of the CDR3 is 15 residues. Trimming cost V 4 bases and J 0 bases, with 11 bases left between them. The CDR3 loop is CASSLGPPSTDTQYF. Written as DNA, the CDR3 is TGTGCCAGCAGCCTTGGACCCCCTAGCACAGATACGCAGTATTTT.

The rearrangement uses TRBV7-2 and TRBJ2-3; D unresolved. Trimming shortened V by 2 bases and J by 8 bases, and 5 bases separated the two germline ends. Germline assignment: CDR1 SGHTA and CDR2 FQGNSA. This CDR3 contains 11 residues. CDR3 DNA: TGTGCCAGCAGCTTATATGGTACGCAGTATTTT. Protein product: CASSLYGTQYF.

This clonotype was counted a few times. The chain couples TRBV20-1 to TRBJ2-7; D is unresolved. V lost 4 bases, J lost 7 bases, and 17 bases lay in between. This CDR3 spans 13 amino acids. The germline V gene encodes CDR1 DFQATT and CDR2 SNEGSKA (reference sequence). The CDR3 DNA sequence: TGCAGTGCTACCAGGTCGCTCGCGTCTGAGCAGTACTTC. It codes for CSATRSLASEQYF.

The table lists this clonotype with many counts. The chain uses TRBV5-1 and TRBJ2-7; TRBD1 aligns across 8 bases. CDR1 is SGHRS and CDR2 is YFSETQ in the germline V gene. V was clipped by 5 bases and J by 4 bases; unmatched bases: 5. The CDR3 is made up of 13 amino acids. The CDR3 sequence is CASRFTGGYEQYF. CDR3 sequence (DNA): TGCGCCAGCAGGTTCACAGGGGGATACGAGCAGTACTTC. The full variable domain, completed using reference TRBV5-1 and TRBJ2-7, is KAGVTQTPRYLIKTRGQQVTLSCSPISGHRSVSWYQQTPGQGLQFLFEYFSETQRNKGNFPGRFSGRQFSNSRSEMNVSTLELGDSALYLCASRFTGGYEQYFGPGTRLTVT.

The rearrangement links TRBV6-1 to TRBJ2-1; D is perhaps TRBD1 or TRBD2 (5 bases each). The germline gives CDR1 MNHNS, CDR2 SASEGT. CDR3 size: 14 residues. V gave up 6 bases and J gave up 1 base, with 10 bases separating them. CDR3 residues: CASRKGRSYNEQFF. In DNA, the CDR3 is TGTGCCAGCAGGAAGGGGAGATCCTACAATGAGCAGTTCTTC.

This clonotype was counted only a few times. J is TRBJ2-3 and V is TRBV4-2; D may be TRBD2 (5 bases). This CDR3 comprises 16 residues. In germline, CDR1 is LGHNA, CDR2 YNFKEQ. V lost 0 bases and J 5 bases, leaving 15 bases between the germline ends. This CDR3 is CASSQDLGAAGDTQYF. CDR3 DNA: TGTGCCAGCAGCCAAGATCTGGGAGCGGCCGGAGATACGCAGTATTTT.

This chain uses TRBV24-1 with TRBJ1-5; D unresolved. V was clipped by 0 bases and J by 5 bases, with 7 bases between them. CDR1 is KGHDR, CDR2 SFDVKD, per germline. The CDR3 has 14 amino acids. For the CDR3, the DNA is TGTGCCACCAGTGATTTGTTCGTAGATCAGCCCCAGCATTTT. This sequence encodes CATSDLFVDQPQHF.

This clonotype was seen more than once but under ten times. V usage is TRBV4-3 and J usage is TRBJ1-2, with 8 bases that match TRBD1. Trimming removed 2 bases from V and 3 bases from J; junction bases left unmatched: 8. Germline lookup yields CDR1 LGHNA and CDR2 YSLEER. The CDR3 covers 16 residues. This CDR3 reads CASSQNGQGPYYGYTF. As DNA, the CDR3 is TGCGCCAGCAGCCAAAACGGACAGGGCCCCTACTATGGCTACACCTTC.

The gene calls are TRBV5-1 and TRBJ2-3; no firm D call. Trimming left V 4 bases short and J 1 base short, with 10 bases between. This CDR3 has 14 amino acids. Germline V gives CDR1 SGHRS, CDR2 YFSETQ. The CDR3 region is CASSQNSGTDTQYF. In DNA, the CDR3 is TGCGCCAGCAGCCAAAACAGCGGCACAGATACGCAGTATTTT.

CDR3 loop: CASSLDPSGRGDTGELFF. The CDR3 DNA sequence: TGTGCCAGCAGCTTAGATCCTAGCGGACGAGGGGACACCGGGGAGCTGTTTTTT. The chain employs TRBV11-2 and TRBJ2-2; 7 bases map to TRBD2. Germline CDR1 SGHAT, CDR2 FQNNGV. With V trimmed by 0 bases and J by 3 bases, 10 bases remained unmatched. This CDR3 has 18 amino acids. The whole variable domain, filled in from reference TRBV11-2 and TRBJ2-2, reads EAGVAQSPRYKIIEKRQSVAFWCNPISGHATLYWYQQILGQGPKLLIQFQNNGVVDDSQLPKDRFSAERLKGVDSTLKIQPAKLEDSAVYLCASSLDPSGRGDTGELFFGEGSRLTVL.

The genes are TRBV27 and TRBJ1-5, with 7 nucleotides matching TRBD1. Germline values: CDR1 MNHEY, CDR2 SMNVEV (reference sequence). Germline trimming cut 3 bases from V and 2 bases from J; bases unmatched to any gene: 4. CDR3 length equals 15 residues. The CDR3 region is CASSFRGQRNQPQHF. The CDR3 DNA is TGTGCCAGCAGTTTTAGGGGACAGCGCAATCAGCCCCAGCATTTT.

The chain recombines TRBV27 with TRBJ2-2; D may be TRBD1 (6 bases). CDR3 length: 17 residues. Trimming cost V 7 bases and J 1 base, with 19 bases left between them. The germline gives CDR1 MNHEY, CDR2 SMNVEV (reference sequence). The CDR3 region is CASNRLPGAENTGELFF. For the CDR3, the DNA is TGTGCCAGCAATAGATTACCAGGGGCCGAGAACACCGGGGAGCTGTTTTTT.

The V and J genes are TRBV7-8 and TRBJ2-7; D unresolved. The CDR3 totals 14 residues. Germline CDR1 reads SGHVS; CDR2 reads FQNEAQ. Trimming removed 1 base at V and 0 bases at J, with 7 bases between. This chain's CDR3 is CASSLELTSYEQYF. The CDR3 DNA sequence: TGTGCCAGCAGCTTAGAACTCACCTCCTACGAGCAGTACTTC.

This rearrangement joins TRBV7-8 to TRBJ1-4; tentatively, D is TRBD1 (6 bases). This CDR3 comprises 14 residues. Germline CDR1 is SGHVS and CDR2 is FQNEAQ. Trimming shortened V by 6 bases and J by 1 base, and 9 bases separated the two germline ends. The CDR3 loop reads CASRQGRTNEKLFF. CDR3 nucleotides: TGTGCCAGCAGGCAGGGGAGAACTAATGAAAAACTGTTTTTT.

This clonotype was counted at least ten times. The J gene is TRBJ2-3, the V gene TRBV29-1; either TRBD1 or TRBD2 may fit D (5 bases each). Between the trimmed V and J ends, which lost 3 bases and 2 bases, there was a span of 9 bases. Germline V gives CDR1 SQVTM, CDR2 ANQGSEA. This CDR3 has 13 residues. The CDR3 nucleotides read TGCAGCGTTGATGGGGGTAACACAGATACGCAGTATTTT. This gives the protein CSVDGGNTDTQYF.

V gene TRBV20-1 combines with J gene TRBJ1-2; 7 positions match TRBD1. Germline V lookup: CDR1 DFQATT, CDR2 SNEGSKA (reference sequence). After removal of 1 base from V and 8 bases from J, the junction contained 16 bases not matched to a gene. This CDR3 region has 16 residues. The DNA of the CDR3 is TGCAGTGCTAGAGGGGAGGTCACAGGGGCGCGAGAAGGCTACACCTTC. It specifies CSARGEVTGAREGYTF.

This clonotype occurred a few times. This chain joins TRBV5-5 and TRBJ2-1; the match to TRBD1 covers 7 bases. CDR3 length equals 15 residues. CDR1 is SGHKS and CDR2 is YYEKEE in the germline V gene (reference sequence). J gave up 3 bases and V 2 bases, and 5 bases lay outside the gene matches. CDR3 sequence (DNA): TGTGCCAGCAGCTTACGGACAGGCTTCTACAATGAGCAGTTCTTC. It yields the protein CASSLRTGFYNEQFF.

This clonotype was counted between two and nine times. The V and J genes are TRBV7-9 and TRBJ2-1; tentative D call: TRBD2 (6 bases). This CDR3 spans 13 amino acids. V lost 7 bases and J lost 3, with 10 bases in between. CDR1 is SEHNR, CDR2 FQNEAQ, per germline (reference sequence). For the CDR3, the DNA is TGTGCCAGCACTAGCGTGATCTACAATGAGCAGTTCTTC. Translated: CASTSVIYNEQFF.

The rearrangement joins TRBV5-1 to TRBJ2-7; a weak D match, TRBD2 (6 bases). V was pared by 2 bases and J by 0 bases, with 12 bases between. The CDR3 runs 15 residues. Germline V gene lookup returns CDR1 SGHRS and CDR2 YFSETQ. The DNA for the CDR3 is TGCGCCAGCAGCTTTGGGGGGTCGGGCTCCTACGAGCAGTACTTC. Translating gives CASSFGGSGSYEQYF.

This clonotype was found a few times. The chain joins TRBV20-1 to TRBJ1-2, with D tentatively TRBD1 (6 bases). This CDR3 has 14 amino acids. In germline, CDR1 is DFQATT, CDR2 SNEGSKA (reference sequence). The V end was cut by 0 bases, the J end by 8 bases, with 16 bases between. The CDR3: CSARDQGKEGGYTF. CDR3 sequence (DNA): TGCAGTGCTAGAGATCAGGGGAAGGAGGGAGGCTACACCTTC.

V is TRBV7-9 and J is TRBJ1-5, with D uncertain. Looked up from germline, CDR1 is SEHNR and CDR2 is FQNEAQ (reference sequence). The CDR3 covers 14 residues. Trimming shortened V by 2 bases and J by 4 bases, and 9 bases separated the two germline ends. The CDR3 DNA is TGTGCCAGCAGCTTATTAGACGGGAATCAGCCCCAGCATTTT. Its translation: CASSLLDGNQPQHF.

There are a few counts of this clonotype. V and J are TRBV7-2 and TRBJ2-5; D gene uncertain. The CDR3 contains 12 residues. Germline lookup yields CDR1 SGHTA and CDR2 FQGNSA. Trimming left V 5 bases short and J 5 bases short, with 9 bases between. CDR3 sequence: CASSRLSETQYF. DNA for the CDR3: TGTGCCAGCAGCCGGTTATCTGAGACCCAGTACTTC.